What follows describes a single T cell receptor (beta chain). It lacks a known antigen. No quality values exist for individual bases; no much larger clone is one base distant. V and J are trimmed by 4 bases and 2 bases, and the gene matches miss 5 bases of the junction. Based on the germline V gene, the CDR1 and CDR2 sequences are SGDLS and YYNGEE. From the cysteine up to the phenylalanine, the CDR3 has a length of 16 residues. The entry retains the CDR3 DNA only, 48 bases that are in frame from base 1. The trial excluded patients who had a history of autoimmune disease or were on systemic immunosuppression. Peripheral blood for TCR sequencing was collected from all dose cohorts at baseline, on cycle 4 day 1, and on cycle 7 day 1. Samples were obtained from an open-label, multicenter, first-in-human phase I dose-escalation trial of ivuxolimab. The trial enrolled adults with locally advanced or metastatic head and neck squamous cell, hepatocellular, melanoma or renal cell carcinoma. Before TCR sequencing, CD4+ and CD8+ T cells were separately sorted from peripheral blood.

The data are from a study of OX40 agonist ivuxolimab in advanced cancers. At the level of the whole study: The costimulatory receptor OX40 (CD134) was targeted by ivuxolimab, a fully human IgG2 agonistic monoclonal antibody. Partial responses occurred in three dose-escalation patients, of whom one had hepatocellular carcinoma and two had cutaneous melanoma. Intravenous ivuxolimab was administered to patients every 2 weeks at six dose levels: 0.01, 0.1, 0.3, 1.5, 3 and 10 mg/kg. The point of sequencing TCRbeta in the periphery was to test whether ivuxolimab changed TCR sequence diversity and drove clonal T-cell expansion. The paper describes the monotherapy dose-escalation part (N of about 47 patients) of the phase I trial of ivuxolimab. Of the roughly 52 dose-escalation patients, hepatocellular carcinoma was present in around 20, melanoma in around 15, renal cell carcinoma in 9 and head and neck cancer in 9. Prior anti-PD-1, anti-PD-L1 or anti-CTLA-4 therapy was permitted, and checkpoint inhibitors had been received by approximately 39% of dose-escalation patients. A male proportion of 82.7% and a mean age of approximately 60 years, ranging from roughly 23 to 80, were recorded for the dose-escalation cohort. Overall results and qualifications from the work: After ivuxolimab, expanded clones were on average more numerous among CD8+ T cells than among CD4+ T cells. Which antigens the clonally expanded peripheral T cells were specific for was not determined. At doses of 0.1 to 3.0 mg/kg, clonal expansion of both CD4+ and CD8+ blood T cells was observed from baseline to week 6. In partial responders in the 0.1-3.0 mg/kg groups, normalized peripheral clonal expansion was found to be among the lowest, especially among CD8+ T cells. Low levels of normalized T-cell clonal expansion were also shown by some nonresponding patients.

For sequencing of the TCRbeta CDR3 region, genomic DNA was extracted from the sorted cells. The immunoSEQ Assay was used for sequencing of TCRbeta CDR3 regions. As stored in TCRdb, this immuneACCESS dataset retains in-frame rearrangements with V and J assigned. A fraction of the clones does not appear; measured against another copy, unresolved V genes explain less than half of the discrepancy, and the remainder lacks a known reason. Within this sample are some 74,000 clones, with approximately 88% of them counted one time only. The ten most abundant clones make up roughly 0.98% of the sample. Sequenced material: CD4+ or CD8+ T cells sorted from blood, taken in a trial of the OX40 agonist ivuxolimab. This receptor chain uses TRBV9 and TRBJ2-3, and 12 junction bases match TRBD2. This receptor was taken from an adult with an advanced solid tumor such as melanoma, head and neck, liver or kidney cancer. CDR3 protein: CASSSRTSGVTDTQYF. The sequenced DNA is TGTGCCAGCAGCTCAAGGACTAGCGGGGTCACAGATACGCAGTATTTT.